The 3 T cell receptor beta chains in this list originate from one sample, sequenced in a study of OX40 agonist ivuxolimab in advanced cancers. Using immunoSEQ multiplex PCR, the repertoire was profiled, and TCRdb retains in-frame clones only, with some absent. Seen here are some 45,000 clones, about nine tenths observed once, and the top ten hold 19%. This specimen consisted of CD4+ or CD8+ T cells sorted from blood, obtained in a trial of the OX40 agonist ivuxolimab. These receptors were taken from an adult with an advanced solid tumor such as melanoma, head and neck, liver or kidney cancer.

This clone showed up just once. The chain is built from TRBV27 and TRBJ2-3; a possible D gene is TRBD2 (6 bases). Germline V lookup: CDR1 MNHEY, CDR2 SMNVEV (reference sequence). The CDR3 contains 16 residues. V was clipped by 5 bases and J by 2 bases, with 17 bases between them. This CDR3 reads CASSLTGGADTDTQYF. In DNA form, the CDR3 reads TGTGCCAGCAGTCTCACTGGCGGGGCCGACACAGATACGCAGTATTTT.

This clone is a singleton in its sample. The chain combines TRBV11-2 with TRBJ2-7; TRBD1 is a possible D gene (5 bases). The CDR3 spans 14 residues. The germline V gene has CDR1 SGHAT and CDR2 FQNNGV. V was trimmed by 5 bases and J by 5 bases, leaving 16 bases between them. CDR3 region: CASSRSGLLDEQYF. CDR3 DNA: TGTGCCAGCAGCCGATCAGGGCTTTTGGACGAGCAGTACTTC.

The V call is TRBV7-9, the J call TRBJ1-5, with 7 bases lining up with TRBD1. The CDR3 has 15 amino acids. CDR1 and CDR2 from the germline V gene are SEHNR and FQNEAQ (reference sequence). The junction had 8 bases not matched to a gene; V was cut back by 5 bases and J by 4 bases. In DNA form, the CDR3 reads TGTGCCAGCAGCGGAGACAGGGACTCAAATCAGCCCCAGCATTTT. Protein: CASSGDRDSNQPQHF.